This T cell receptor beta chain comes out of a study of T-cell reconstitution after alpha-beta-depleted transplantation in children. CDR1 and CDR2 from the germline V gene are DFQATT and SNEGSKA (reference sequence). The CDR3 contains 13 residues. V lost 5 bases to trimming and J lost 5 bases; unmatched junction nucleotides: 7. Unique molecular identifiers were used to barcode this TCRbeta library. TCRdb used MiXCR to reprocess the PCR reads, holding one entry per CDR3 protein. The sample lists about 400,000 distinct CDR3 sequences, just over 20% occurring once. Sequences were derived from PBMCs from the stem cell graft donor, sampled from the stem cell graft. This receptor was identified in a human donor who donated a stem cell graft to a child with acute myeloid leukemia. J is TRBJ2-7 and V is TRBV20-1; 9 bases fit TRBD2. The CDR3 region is CSAPPAGGNEQYF. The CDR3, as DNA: TGCAGTGCTCCGCCAGCGGGAGGAAACGAGCAGTACTTC.